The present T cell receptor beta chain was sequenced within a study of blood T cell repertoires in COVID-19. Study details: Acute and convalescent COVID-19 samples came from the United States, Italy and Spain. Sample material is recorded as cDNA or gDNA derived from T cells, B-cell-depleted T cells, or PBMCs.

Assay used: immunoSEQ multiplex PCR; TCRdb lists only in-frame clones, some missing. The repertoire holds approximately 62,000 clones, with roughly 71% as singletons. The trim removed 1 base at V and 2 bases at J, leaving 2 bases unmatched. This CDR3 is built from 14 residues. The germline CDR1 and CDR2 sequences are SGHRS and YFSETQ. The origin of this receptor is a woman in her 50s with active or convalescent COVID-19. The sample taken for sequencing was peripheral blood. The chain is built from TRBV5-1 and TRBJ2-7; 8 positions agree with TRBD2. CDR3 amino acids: CASSLTSGPYEQYF. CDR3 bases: TGCGCCAGCAGCTTGACTAGCGGCCCCTACGAGCAGTACTTC.